What follows are 8 T cell receptor beta chains derived from one specimen sequenced in a study of cytomegalovirus exposure and HLA in healthy donors. PCR employed 60 Vbeta and 13 Jbeta primers. The assay was immunoSEQ multiplex PCR, and TCRdb's table has in-frame clones only and misses some. The profile shows 190,000 or so clones, 79% of them singletons. The specimen was PBMCs. The receptors were gathered from a girl between 10 and 17 years old in good health and CMV-seropositive.

The chain links TRBV11-2 to TRBJ2-7, with 10 bases lining up with TRBD1. Germline V lookup: CDR1 SGHAT, CDR2 FQNNGV. J gave up 4 bases and V 6 bases, and 9 bases lay outside the gene matches. This CDR3 region has 15 residues. CDR3 protein: CASRYPGQGSYEQYF. The CDR3 nucleotides are TGTGCCAGCAGATACCCGGGACAGGGGTCGTACGAGCAGTACTTC.

This sequence joins TRBV10-2 and TRBJ1-1, with a weak D call TRBD1 (5 bases). Trimming removed 3 bases at V and 1 base at J, with 9 bases between. CDR1 and CDR2 (germline): WSHSY, SAAADI. This CDR3 spans 14 amino acids. The CDR3, as DNA: TGCGCCAGCAGTGATGGGGGGGGGAACACTGAAGCTTTCTTT. This gives the protein CASSDGGGNTEAFF.

The rearrangement joins TRBV12-5 to TRBJ1-5, with 9 bases matching TRBD1. Trimming at V came to 7 bases and at J to 4 bases, leaving 8 bases not matched to a gene. This CDR3 contains 15 residues. Germline assignment: CDR1 LGHNT and CDR2 FRNRAP. Here the CDR3 DNA reads TGTGCTAGTGCTTCTTTCGGACAGGGGAATCAGCCCCAGCATTTT. Translating it yields CASASFGQGNQPQHF.

The V and J genes are TRBV27 and TRBJ2-1; 8 bases agree with TRBD2. V trimming: 2 bases; J trimming: 4 bases; junction bases outside the gene matches: 7. This CDR3 comprises 16 residues. Germline assignment: CDR1 MNHEY and CDR2 SMNVEV (reference sequence). The CDR3 region is CASSLKAGGPYNEQFF. The CDR3 DNA reads as TGTGCCAGCAGTTTAAAGGCGGGGGGCCCTTACAATGAGCAGTTCTTC.

The chain recombines TRBV10-1 with TRBJ2-1; the match to TRBD1 covers 8 bases. With 6 bases clipped from V and 6 bases from J, the junction kept 7 bases outside the gene matches. Germline V lookup: CDR1 WNHNN, CDR2 SYGVQD (reference sequence). The CDR3 runs to 14 residues. CDR3 amino acids: CASSQPGQGNEQFF. CDR3 in DNA: TGCGCCAGCAGCCAACCCGGACAGGGCAATGAGCAGTTCTTC.

This chain joins TRBV2 and TRBJ2-2, with D unclear. Per the germline V gene, CDR1 is SNHLY and CDR2 is FYNNEI. V shed 5 bases and J shed 4 bases, with 8 bases lying between them. The CDR3 totals 13 residues. CDR3 in amino acids: CASSMGITGELFF. The CDR3, as DNA: TGTGCCAGCAGTATGGGCATCACCGGGGAGCTGTTTTTT.

The rearrangement uses TRBV19 and TRBJ1-4; no reliable D call. This CDR3 is 15 amino acids long. Trimming shortened V by 3 bases and J by 0 bases, and 8 bases separated the two germline ends. Per germline, CDR1 LNHDA and CDR2 SQIVND (reference sequence). In nucleotides, the CDR3 is TGTGCCAGTAGTATTGTAGCTACAACTAATGAAAAACTGTTTTTT. Its translation: CASSIVATTNEKLFF.

The V gene is TRBV27, the J gene TRBJ2-3; 8 bases are shared with TRBD2. V lost 4 bases and J lost 6; bases outside the gene matches: 18. Germline CDR1 and CDR2: MNHEY and SMNVEV (reference sequence). The CDR3 is 18 residues long. The CDR3 spells CASSYVGAGRGGLDTQYF. As DNA, the CDR3 is TGTGCCAGCAGTTACGTTGGGGCTGGCCGGGGGGGCCTCGATACGCAGTATTTT.